Listed below are T cell receptor beta chains from one sample, sequenced in a study of blood T cell repertoires in COVID-19. Only in-frame clones appear in the TCRdb table, and some are missing; sequencing was by immunoSEQ multiplex PCR. The sample holds hundreds of thousands of clones, 90% seen once. Sequenced input: PBMCs or T cells enriched from blood (not recorded which). These receptors came from a man aged 55 to 70 who had recovered from COVID-19. Both conserved end residues are part of each CDR3. Each record gives: clone size, V gene, D gene, J gene, CDR3 DNA, CDR3 protein. D genes are given only for firm matches. Clone size is stated in some rows and not others, as once, few, many or a class when expanded.

few	TRBV11-3	.	TRBJ2-7	TGTGCCAGCAGGTCAGGGGGGTCCTACGAGCAGTACTTC	CASRSGGSYEQYF
.	TRBV14	.	TRBJ1-1	TGTGCCAGCAGCCTAGACTCCGGACAGATTAACACTGAAGCTTTCTTT	CASSLDSGQINTEAFF
.	TRBV30	TRBD2	TRBJ2-5	TGTGCCTGGAAAAAAAACGGGGGGGCAAAGACCCAGTACTTC	CAWKKNGGAKTQYF
.	TRBV7-9	.	TRBJ1-2	TGTGCCAGCAGCCGCCGCGGTTGGGGGGAATTCCATGGCTACACCTTC	CASSRRGWGEFHGYTF
few	TRBV6-2/TRBV6-3	.	TRBJ1-5	TGTGCCAGCAGTTACGGTCCTTTAAGCCAGCCCCAGCATTTT	CASSYGPLSQPQHF
.	TRBV10-2	.	TRBJ1-1	TGCGCCAGCAGGGGAAGGGGCGAGATGAACACTGAAGCTTTCTTT	CASRGRGEMNTEAFF
.	TRBV7-2	.	TRBJ2-3	TGTGCCAGCAGCTTAGACCAGGCGCCAGATACGCAGTATTTT	CASSLDQAPDTQYF
.	TRBV5-1	TRBD1	TRBJ1-1	TGCGCCAGCAGCTCTTCCTTTGGGGACAGGGGAACCCTAAGTGAAGTTTCTTTCTTT	CASSSSFGDRGTLSEVSFF
.	TRBV6-1	TRBD1	TRBJ2-7	TGTGCCAGCAGTGAAGGGGCCCCCAGGACAGGGGTGTCCTACGAGCAGTACTTC	CASSEGAPRTGVSYEQYF
.	TRBV15	.	TRBJ2-5	TGTGCCACCAGCAGAGATCAGGATTACCGTGGGACCCAGTACTTC	CATSRDQDYRGTQYF
few	TRBV6-4	.	TRBJ1-1	TGTGCCAGCAGTTCGAACCCGGGGAACACTGAAGCTTTCTTT	CASSSNPGNTEAFF
.	TRBV18	.	TRBJ2-1	TGTGCCAGCTCACCCAGCCAGGGCGGCAATGAGCAGTTCTTC	CASSPSQGGNEQFF